One and the same sample provided the 12 T cell receptor beta chains below, sequenced in a study of cytomegalovirus exposure and HLA in healthy donors. The PCR had 60 Vbeta and 13 Jbeta primers. Method: immunoSEQ multiplex PCR; TCRdb's copy keeps in-frame clones and lacks some. The sample lists about 120,000 clones, roughly 80% occurring once. Input material: PBMCs. The receptor source for this set is a man aged 25 to 40 in good health and CMV-seropositive.

The rearrangement links TRBV7-8 to TRBJ2-2, with TRBD2 identical over 11 bases. Looked up from germline, CDR1 is SGHVS and CDR2 is FQNEAQ. The CDR3 spans 16 residues. Trimming at V came to 4 bases and at J to 5 bases, leaving 6 bases not matched to a gene. The CDR3 coding sequence is TGTGCCAGCAGCTACTTAGCGGGGGGGCCTACCGGGGAGCTGTTTTTT. Translated: CASSYLAGGPTGELFF.

V usage is TRBV23-1 and J usage is TRBJ1-3, with TRBD1 matching over 12 bases. TRBV23-1 is classed as an ORF, of uncertain function. The V segment lost 6 bases and the J segment 5 bases; nucleotides outside the gene matches: 17. This CDR3 is built from 19 residues. The CDR3 spells CASSPEGQGARKERNTIYF. In nucleotides, the CDR3 is TGCGCCAGCAGCCCTGAGGGACAGGGGGCGCGAAAAGAGCGAAACACCATATATTTT.

This clone appeared once. The chain couples TRBV2 to TRBJ2-7; 7 bases map to TRBD1. The CDR3 consists of 14 residues. With V trimmed by 6 bases and J by 0 bases, 5 bases remained unmatched. Per germline, CDR1 SNHLY and CDR2 FYNNEI. This chain's CDR3 is CASRPDRSSYEQYF. The CDR3 region has the DNA TGTGCCAGCAGACCGGACAGGTCCTCCTACGAGCAGTACTTC.

The CDR3 here is CASSPDTSGVNEQFF. The CDR3 nucleotides are TGTGCCAGCAGCCCCGACACTAGCGGGGTGAATGAGCAGTTCTTC. This chain connects TRBV9 to TRBJ2-1; TRBD2 agrees at 10 bases. The CDR3 runs 15 residues. From germline, CDR1 is SGDLS and CDR2 YYNGEE. Germline trimming cut 4 bases from V and 7 bases from J; bases unmatched to any gene: 8.

With regard to this clone: Compared with germline, one end of the junction differs, possibly owing to a read error. The chain recombines TRBV27 with TRBJ1-2; the D is unclear. The length of the CDR3 is 15 residues. In germline, CDR1 is MNHEY, CDR2 SMNVEV (reference sequence). The DNA for the CDR3 is TGTGCCGGCAGGACGACCCCAGGCCTATCGGGGGGCTACACCTTC. It is translated as CAGRTTPGLSGGYTF.

The rearrangement links TRBV5-6 to TRBJ1-3, with D hard to call. CDR3 size: 16 residues. Germline V gives CDR1 SGHDT, CDR2 YYEEEE. V lost 0 bases and J 5 bases, leaving 15 bases between the germline ends. DNA for the CDR3: TGTGCCAGCAGCTTGGTCGACATGGATGGTAGAAACACCATATATTTT. It is translated as CASSLVDMDGRNTIYF.

The V call is TRBV27, the J call TRBJ1-2; possible D gene TRBD1, 5 bases. This CDR3 contains 16 residues. V lost 4 bases and J 4 bases, leaving 19 bases between the germline ends. The germline CDR1 and CDR2 sequences are MNHEY and SMNVEV (reference sequence). The CDR3 nucleotides are TGTGCCAGCAGTTCCCTAGCAGGGAGGGGAGGCTATGGCTACACCTTC. This sequence encodes CASSSLAGRGGYGYTF.

The chain has TRBV2 and TRBJ1-2; 9 bases match TRBD1. The CDR3 loop spans 13 amino acids. Per the germline V gene, CDR1 is SNHLY and CDR2 is FYNNEI. Trimming cost V 6 bases and J 4 bases; bases outside gene matches: 3. The CDR3 DNA reads TGTGCCAGCAGCCGGGACAGGGCCTATGGCTACACCTTC. Translation gives CASSRDRAYGYTF. The full variable domain, completed using reference TRBV2 and TRBJ1-2, is EPEVTQTPSHQVTQMGQEVILRCVPISNHLYFYWYRQILGQKVEFLVSFYNNEISEKSEIFDDQFSVERPDGSNFTLKIRSTKLEDSAMYFCASSRDRAYGYTFGSGTRLTVV.

This chain connects TRBV9 to TRBJ1-4; D possibly corresponds to TRBD1 (6 bases). V lost 2 bases and J lost 0, with 14 bases in between. The CDR3 runs 17 residues. Germline-derived CDR1 and CDR2 are SGDLS and YYNGEE. The CDR3 sequence: CASSVGKKGATNEKLFF. CDR3 sequence (DNA): TGTGCCAGCAGCGTGGGGAAAAAGGGGGCAACTAATGAAAAACTGTTTTTT.

The V call is TRBV6-5, the J call TRBJ2-3; TRBD2 might be the D (5 bases). This CDR3 has 13 amino acids. V shed 8 bases and J shed 2 bases, with 11 bases lying between them. Germline CDR1 MNHEY, CDR2 SVGAGI. Here the CDR3 reads CASSTGSTDTQYF. CDR3 DNA: TGTGCCAGCTCCACGGGGTCCACAGATACGCAGTATTTT.

This chain links TRBV13 with TRBJ2-2, with 7 nucleotides matching TRBD1. The trim removed 2 bases at V and 3 bases at J, leaving 0 bases unmatched. From germline, CDR1 is PRHDT and CDR2 FYEKMQ (reference sequence). The CDR3 covers 14 residues. The chain's CDR3 is CASSLTGDTGELFF. The CDR3 DNA reads as TGTGCCAGCAGCTTAACAGGGGACACCGGGGAGCTGTTTTTT.

This clone was seen once. The chain employs TRBV7-8 and TRBJ2-3; 9 nucleotides align to TRBD2. The trim removed 4 bases at V and 6 bases at J, leaving 8 bases unmatched. This CDR3 region has 15 residues. CDR1 is SGHVS and CDR2 is FQNEAQ in the germline V gene. The CDR3 region is CASSYRRGGRDTQYF. The CDR3 DNA follows: TGTGCCAGCAGCTATCGGCGGGGGGGCAGGGATACGCAGTATTTT.